This T cell receptor beta chain was found in a study of T cells in Graves' hyperthyroidism and ophthalmopathy. Overall study context: Pretreatment peripheral blood was obtained at initial diagnosis.

CDR1 is SGHTA, CDR2 FQGTGA, per germline. The V end was cut by 5 bases, the J end by 7 bases, with 26 bases between. This CDR3 is 18 amino acids long. Patients between 18 and 65 years old had hyperthyroidism, newly diagnosed and lasting under 2 months. The PBMCs were sourced from fresh peripheral blood (around 9.9 ml). This clonotype was seen at least ten times. Its specificity is not known. Authors of the study amplified TCR beta CDR3 regions from RNA transcripts. HTBI primers were used for first-round RT-PCR of the TCR CDR3. Each CDR3 protein gets one entry after TCRdb re-called the multiplex PCR reads with MiXCR. The sample has 250,000 to 300,000 distinct CDR3 sequences; about 13% are singletons. Study-wide results and caveats: The model forecast ophthalmopathy, anticipating it by a median approximately 7 months before onset.

The receptor's source is a woman aged 35 to 49 with Graves' hyperthyroidism. The sample was blood. The chain recombines TRBV7-3 with TRBJ2-2; D may correspond to TRBD1 or TRBD2 (6 bases each). CDR3 DNA: TGTGCCAGCAGCCTCTTCCCCGCGGGCCGGGGGCGAGACGGGGAGCTGTTTTTT. Protein sequence: CASSLFPAGRGRDGELFF.